This T cell receptor (beta chain) was sequenced during a study of blood T cell repertoires in COVID-19. The germline V and J ends were trimmed by 3 bases and 4 bases, with 17 bases remaining between them. The CDR3 is 16 residues long. The germline gives CDR1 SGDLS, CDR2 YYNGEE. Assay used: immunoSEQ multiplex PCR; TCRdb lists only in-frame clones, some missing. The sample consists of around 310,000 clones, around 89% of them appearing once. The rearrangement links TRBV9 to TRBJ1-5; tentative D call: TRBD1 (5 bases). The sequenced sample was peripheral blood. The receptor comes from a woman aged 40 to 50 with COVID-19, enrolled during active disease. CDR3 coding DNA: TGTGCCAGCAGCGCGACGGACGGGACTCTAAATCAGCCCCAGCATTTT. As protein: CASSATDGTLNQPQHF.